This TCR beta chain was identified in a study of CD8+CD57+ T cells in acquired aplastic anemia. Overall study results and limits: Patients and controls were not found to differ significantly in CD8+ Simpson's diversity.

Genomic DNA, serving as template, underwent TCR beta VDJ and CDR3 profiling. TCRdb re-analysed the reads in MiXCR, keeping a single row per CDR3 protein. The sample consists of around 160,000 distinct CDR3 sequences, under 55% of them appearing once. As for this clonotype: As yet, its antigen is unknown. An end of the junction does not agree with germline; a read error may underlie this.

Germline lookup yields CDR1 MDHEN and CDR2 SYDVKM. The length of the CDR3 is 15 residues. Before being chosen for sequencing, patients had shown CD8+CD57+ cell expansion by flow cytometry. The patients, all of them, had severe acquired aplastic anemia. The source is a human donor with aplastic anemia. Source material: sorted CD4+, CD8+, or CD8+CD57+ T cells (not recorded which) from PBMCs. The chain has TRBV28 and TRBJ2-4, with 7 positions matching TRBD2. CDR3 amino acids: CASSPGAGDVDIQDF. In DNA, the CDR3 is TGTGCCAGCAGCCCTGGGGCGGGAGATGTGGACATTCAGGACTTC. The whole variable domain, remainder taken from reference TRBV28 and TRBJ2-4, is DVKVTQSSRYLVKRTGEKVFLECVQDMDHENMFWYRQDPGLGLRLIYFSYDVKMKEKGDIPEGYSVSREKKERFSLILESASTNQTSMYLCASSPGAGDVDIQDFGAGTRLSVL.